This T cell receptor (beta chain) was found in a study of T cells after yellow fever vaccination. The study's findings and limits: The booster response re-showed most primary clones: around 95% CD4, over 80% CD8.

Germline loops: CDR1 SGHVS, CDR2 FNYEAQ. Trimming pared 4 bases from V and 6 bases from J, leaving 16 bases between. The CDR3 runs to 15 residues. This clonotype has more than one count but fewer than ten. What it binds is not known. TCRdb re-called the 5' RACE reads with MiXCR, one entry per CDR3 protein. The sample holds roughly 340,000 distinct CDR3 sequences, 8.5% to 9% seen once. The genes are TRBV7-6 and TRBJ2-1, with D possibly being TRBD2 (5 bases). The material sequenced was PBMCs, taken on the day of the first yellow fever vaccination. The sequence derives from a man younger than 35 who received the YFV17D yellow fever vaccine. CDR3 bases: TGTGCCAGCAGCTCCCCAACCCAAGGACTCAATGAGCAGTTCTTC. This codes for CASSSPTQGLNEQFF.